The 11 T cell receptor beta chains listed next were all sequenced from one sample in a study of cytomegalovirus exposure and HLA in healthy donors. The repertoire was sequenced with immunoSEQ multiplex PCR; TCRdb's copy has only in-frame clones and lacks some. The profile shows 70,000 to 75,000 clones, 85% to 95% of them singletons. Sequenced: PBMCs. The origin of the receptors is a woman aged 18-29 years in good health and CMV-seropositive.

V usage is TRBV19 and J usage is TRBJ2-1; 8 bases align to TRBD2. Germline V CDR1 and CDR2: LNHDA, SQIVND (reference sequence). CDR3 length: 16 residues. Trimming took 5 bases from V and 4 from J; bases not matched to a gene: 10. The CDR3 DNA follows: TGTGCCAGTAGTCCCCGGGCTGGCGGGGGGTACAATGAGCAGTTCTTC. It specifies CASSPRAGGGYNEQFF.

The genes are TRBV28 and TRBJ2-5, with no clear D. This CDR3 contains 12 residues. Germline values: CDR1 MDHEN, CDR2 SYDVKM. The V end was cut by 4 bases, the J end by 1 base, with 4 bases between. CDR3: CASSSVQETQYF. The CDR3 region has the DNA TGTGCCAGCAGTTCAGTCCAAGAGACCCAGTACTTC. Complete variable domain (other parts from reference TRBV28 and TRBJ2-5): DVKVTQSSRYLVKRTGEKVFLECVQDMDHENMFWYRQDPGLGLRLIYFSYDVKMKEKGDIPEGYSVSREKKERFSLILESASTNQTSMYLCASSSVQETQYFGPGTRLLVL.

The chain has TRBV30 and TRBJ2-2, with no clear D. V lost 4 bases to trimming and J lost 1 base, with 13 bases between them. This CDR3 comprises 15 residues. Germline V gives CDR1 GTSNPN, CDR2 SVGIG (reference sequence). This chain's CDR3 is CAWKMAGQNTGELFF. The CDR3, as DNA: TGTGCCTGGAAGATGGCAGGCCAGAACACCGGGGAGCTGTTTTTT.

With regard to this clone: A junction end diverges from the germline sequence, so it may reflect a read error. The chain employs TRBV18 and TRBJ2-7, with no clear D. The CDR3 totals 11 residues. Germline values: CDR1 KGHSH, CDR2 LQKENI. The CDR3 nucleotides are TGTGCCAGCTCACCATCCTCCGAGCAGTACTTC. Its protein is CASSPSSEQYF. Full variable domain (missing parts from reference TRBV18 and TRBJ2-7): NAGVMQNPRHLVRRRGQEARLRCSPMKGHSHVYWYRQLPEEGLKFMVYLQKENIIDESGMPKERFSAEFPKEGPSILRIQQVVRGDSAAYFCASSPSSEQYFGPGTRLTVT.

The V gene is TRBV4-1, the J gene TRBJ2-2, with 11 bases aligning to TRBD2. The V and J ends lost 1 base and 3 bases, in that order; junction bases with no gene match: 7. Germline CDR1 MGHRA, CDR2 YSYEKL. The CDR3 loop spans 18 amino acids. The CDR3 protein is CASSQGTSGYPDTGELFF. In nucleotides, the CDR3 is TGCGCCAGCAGCCAAGGGACTAGCGGGTACCCCGACACCGGGGAGCTGTTTTTT.

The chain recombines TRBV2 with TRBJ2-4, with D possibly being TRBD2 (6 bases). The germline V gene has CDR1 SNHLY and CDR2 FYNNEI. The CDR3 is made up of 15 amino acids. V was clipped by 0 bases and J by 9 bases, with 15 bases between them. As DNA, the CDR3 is TGTGCCAGCAGTGAAGCGCTGGCTAGCGTCGGCATTCAGTACTTC. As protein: CASSEALASVGIQYF.

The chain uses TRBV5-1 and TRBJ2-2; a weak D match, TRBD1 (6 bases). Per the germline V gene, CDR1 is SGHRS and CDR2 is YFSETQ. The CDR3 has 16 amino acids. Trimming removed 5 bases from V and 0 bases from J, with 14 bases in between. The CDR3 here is CASRRQATSNTGELFF. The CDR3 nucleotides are TGCGCCAGCAGGAGACAGGCAACTTCGAACACCGGGGAGCTGTTTTTT.

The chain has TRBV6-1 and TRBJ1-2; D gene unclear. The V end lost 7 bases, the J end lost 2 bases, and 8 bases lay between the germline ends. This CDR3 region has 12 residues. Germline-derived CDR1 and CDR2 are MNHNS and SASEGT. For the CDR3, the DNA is TGTGCCAGCAATACAGCCAACTATGGCTACACCTTC. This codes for CASNTANYGYTF.

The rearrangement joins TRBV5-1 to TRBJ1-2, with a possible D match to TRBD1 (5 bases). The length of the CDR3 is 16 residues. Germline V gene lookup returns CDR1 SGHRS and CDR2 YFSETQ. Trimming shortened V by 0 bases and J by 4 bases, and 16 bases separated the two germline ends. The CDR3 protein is CASSLGVPQGIYGYTF. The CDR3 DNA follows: TGCGCCAGCAGCTTGGGCGTCCCCCAGGGAATCTATGGCTACACCTTC.

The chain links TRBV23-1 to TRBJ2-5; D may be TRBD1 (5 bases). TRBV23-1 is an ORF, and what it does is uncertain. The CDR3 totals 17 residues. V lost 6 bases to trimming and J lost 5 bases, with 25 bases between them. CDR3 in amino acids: CASSPGHRWPYRETQYF. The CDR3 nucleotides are TGCGCCAGCAGCCCCGGACACAGGTGGCCTTATAGGGAGACCCAGTACTTC.

The CDR3 coding sequence is TGTGCCTGGAACAGGGGGCACCACGAGCAGTACTTC. Its translation: CAWNRGHHEQYF. The chain carries TRBV30 and TRBJ2-7, with 9 bases matching TRBD1. V trimming: 4 bases; J trimming: 5 bases; junction bases outside the gene matches: 3. Germline V CDR1 and CDR2: GTSNPN, SVGIG (reference sequence). CDR3 length: 12 residues.